The 5 T cell receptor beta chains below were found in one sample sequenced in a study of cytomegalovirus exposure and HLA in healthy donors. The PCR contained 60 Vbeta and 13 Jbeta primers. Assay: immunoSEQ multiplex PCR; the TCRdb copy retains only in-frame clones and omits some. The table includes 150,000 to 200,000 clones, roughly four fifths detected once. The sequencing input was PBMCs. These receptors were collected from a girl under 10 years old in good health and CMV-seropositive.

This CDR3 is CASSDGGPGDEQYF. For the CDR3, the DNA is TGTGCCAGCAGTGACGGGGGGCCTGGCGACGAGCAGTACTTC. This chain joins TRBV2 and TRBJ2-7; D possibly corresponds to TRBD2 (7 bases). The germline V gene encodes CDR1 SNHLY and CDR2 FYNNEI. The CDR3 contains 14 residues. V dropped 3 bases and J dropped 5 bases, with 14 bases sitting between them.

The rearrangement uses TRBV10-3 and TRBJ2-1; 12 nucleotides align to TRBD2. The CDR3 has 12 residues. Per the germline V gene, CDR1 is ENHRY and CDR2 is SYGVKD. Trimming took 8 bases from V and 14 from J; bases not matched to a gene: 7. CDR3 nucleotides: TGTGCCATCGGGCCGACTAGCGGGGGCGAGTTCTTC. Its protein is CAIGPTSGGEFF.

This clone appeared many times. CDR3 bases: TGTGCCAGCAGCCAAGGGGCCTCTTCTGGGGCCAACGTCCTGACTTTC. Its protein is CASSQGASSGANVLTF. The J gene is TRBJ2-6, the V gene TRBV4-2, with D unclear. The V gene lost 1 base and the J gene lost 1 base, with 8 bases spanning the gap. CDR1 is LGHNA and CDR2 is YNFKEQ in the germline V gene. The CDR3 extends over 16 amino acids.

This rearrangement joins TRBV7-3 to TRBJ2-1, with 13 bases that match TRBD2. The CDR3 consists of 18 residues. V trimming: 5 bases; J trimming: 4 bases; junction bases outside the gene matches: 11. CDR1 SGHTA and CDR2 FQGTGA come from the germline V gene. CDR3 amino acids: CASSDTSGRAWFYNEQFF. CDR3 DNA sequence: TGTGCCAGCAGCGATACTAGCGGGAGGGCCTGGTTTTACAATGAGCAGTTCTTC.

The chain carries TRBV28 and TRBJ2-1; 7 bases line up with TRBD1. V shed 8 bases and J 7 bases; nucleotides not matched to a gene: 5. CDR1 and CDR2 (germline): MDHEN, SYDVKM. The CDR3 is made up of 12 amino acids. This CDR3 reads CASHRGSNEQFF. CDR3 nucleotides: TGTGCCAGCCACAGGGGATCTAATGAGCAGTTCTTC. Drawing the rest from reference TRBV28 and TRBJ2-1, the complete variable domain is DVKVTQSSRYLVKRTGEKVFLECVQDMDHENMFWYRQDPGLGLRLIYFSYDVKMKEKGDIPEGYSVSREKKERFSLILESASTNQTSMYLCASHRGSNEQFFGPGTRLTVL.